The following is a T cell receptor (beta chain) sequence with its context. The antigen is unknown. The V and J ends lost 8 bases and 0 bases, in that order; junction bases with no gene match: 5. This CDR3 has 15 residues. Individual cDNA molecules were tagged with unique molecular identifiers, the study reported. Using its own MiXCR run on the 5' RACE reads, TCRdb lists one record per CDR3 protein. The table includes over 85,000 distinct CDR3 sequences, roughly 15% detected once. The data stem from a study of early T cells in non-severe SARS-CoV-2 infection. Study context: It was bulk RNA from unsorted whole blood that was sequenced, and the chains were unpaired. Study-level findings and limits: Database matching using VDJdb favored anti-spike CD8 responses, with private and CD4 specificities left missing.

This TCR derives from an adult who was a healthcare worker with PCR-confirmed SARS-CoV-2 infection or an uninfected control (not recorded which). The gene calls are TRBV12-3 or TRBV12-4 and TRBJ2-7; 12 bases align to TRBD1. The sequenced sample consisted of whole blood. CDR3 sequence: CASGGQGATSYEQYF. CDR3 coding DNA: TGTGCCAGCGGGGGACAGGGGGCTACCTCCTACGAGCAGTACTTC.